This TCR beta chain was profiled in a study of tissue T cells after allogeneic stem cell transplantation (dated by TCRdb to between 2021 and 2024). Study-wide context: The study profiled TCR beta repertoires in many tissues obtained from research autopsies of patients with and without GVHD, and also in mouse models of GVHD. The human part of the study was a prospective observational study with no blinding and no randomization.

V gives up 0 bases and J gives up 2 bases, and the segment between their germline ends measures 3 bases. Including cysteine and phenylalanine, the CDR3 has 12 amino acids. The DNA shown is the part of the CDR3 that was read: 33 bases, in frame from base 1. From a lookup of the germline V gene, CDR1 and CDR2 are GKSSPN and SITVG. The receptor library was made with the immunoSEQ multiplex PCR assay. TCRbeta CDR3 sequencing was done by Adaptive Biotechnologies at survey depth, reporting CDR3 sequences, V/J genes, productive frequency and template counts. Amplification of TCR beta CDR3 regions started from genomic DNA instead of RNA. On the study's bioinformatics: Jensen-Shannon divergence served to quantify pairwise repertoire overlap between tissues, with 0 meaning identical and 1 meaning complete divergence. Tissues were clustered by single-linkage agglomerative hierarchical clustering of pairwise JSD values and displayed as dendrograms. GLIPH2 was run on all patient samples with simulation_depth 1000, kmer_min_depth 3, cdr3_length_cutoff 8, keeping groups with more than two unique CDR3s. A standardized tissue-overlap score was generated by extrapolating Jaccard GLIPH-group overlap across patients to a standard repertoire size of 1000 clones. Linear mixed-effect models, with tissue included as a fixed effect and individual included as a random effect, were used to assess associations of diversity with clinical or experimental variables. TCRdb stores this immuneACCESS table with in-frame sequences only. Part of the clones is absent; in the studies checked, under half of the shortfall reflects unresolved V genes, and no reason is known for the rest. The D gene and trimming were derived from the DNA, and the V and J assignments and clone size from that table. The sample yields more than 45,000 clones; roughly 73% were counted once. The biggest ten clones account for 0.7% of the sample.

This clone was recorded only once. Its target antigen remains unknown. Gene designations and germline sequences in this entry are those of the mouse. The sequence runs out 1 residue before the end of the CDR3; the remainder is reconstructed from the germline J gene. The same CDR3 also results from other DNA sequences found in this sample. The investigation overall reported the following: Within patients, how anatomically similar tissues were was a major factor shaping TCR repertoire composition, regardless of disease or transplant status. Only a few T cell clones appeared in more than one patient, yet motif-based clustering showed tissue-specific repertoire signatures that were shared between patients. The patient cohort was small and varied clinically, and sampling depth was recognized as a limitation. Which tissue TCRs were alloreactive or antigen-specific was not determined in the study, and some clones might have been persisting host cells. In both patients and mice, T cells from blood and spleen picked up only a limited part of the TCR repertoire that was detected in tissues.

The rearranged chain carries TRBV31 and TRBJ2-5; the D gene cannot be resolved reliably. The sample consisted of sorted cells pooled from one or two spleens. The receptor was derived from a pool of C57BL/6 mice in good health. The CDR3 reads as follows: CAWSLGQDTQYF. Incomplete CDR3 DNA: TGTGCCTGGAGTCTAGGCCAAGACACCCAGTAC. Reference TRBV31 and TRBJ2-5 proteins supply the regions before and after the CDR3; the full variable domain is: AQTIHQWPVAEIKAVGSPLSLGCTIKGKSSPNLYWYWQATGGTLQQLFYSITVGQVESVVQLNLSASRPKDDQFILSTEKLLLSHSGFYLCAWSLGQDTQYFGPGTRLLVL.